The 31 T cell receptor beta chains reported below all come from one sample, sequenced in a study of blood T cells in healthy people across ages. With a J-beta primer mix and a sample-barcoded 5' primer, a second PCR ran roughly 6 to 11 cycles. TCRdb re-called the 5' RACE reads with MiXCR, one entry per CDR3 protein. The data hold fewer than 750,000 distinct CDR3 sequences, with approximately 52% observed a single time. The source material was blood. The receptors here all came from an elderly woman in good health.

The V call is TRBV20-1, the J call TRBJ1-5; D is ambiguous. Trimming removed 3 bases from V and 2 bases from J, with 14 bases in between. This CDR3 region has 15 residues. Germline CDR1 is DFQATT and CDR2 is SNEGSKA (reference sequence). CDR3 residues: CSASWYSHGNQPQHF. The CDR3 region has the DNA TGCAGTGCTAGTTGGTACAGTCATGGCAATCAGCCCCAGCATTTT.

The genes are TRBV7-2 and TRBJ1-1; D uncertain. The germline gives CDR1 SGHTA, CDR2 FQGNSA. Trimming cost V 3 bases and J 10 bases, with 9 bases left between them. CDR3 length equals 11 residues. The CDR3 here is CASSFGRGAFF. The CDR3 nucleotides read TGTGCCAGCAGCTTCGGACGCGGAGCTTTCTTT.

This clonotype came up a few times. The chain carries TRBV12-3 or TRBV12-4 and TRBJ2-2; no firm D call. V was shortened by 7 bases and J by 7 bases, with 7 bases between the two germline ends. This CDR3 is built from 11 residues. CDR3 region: CASKERGELFF. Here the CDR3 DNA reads TGTGCCAGCAAGGAGCGCGGGGAGCTGTTTTTT.

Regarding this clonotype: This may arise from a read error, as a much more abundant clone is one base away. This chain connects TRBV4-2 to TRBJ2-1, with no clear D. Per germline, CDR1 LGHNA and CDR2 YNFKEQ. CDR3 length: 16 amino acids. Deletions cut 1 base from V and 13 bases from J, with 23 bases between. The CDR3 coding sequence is TGTGCCAGCAGCCAAGTGAGTCTTGGCAGGAGAGAGACCCAGTTCTTC. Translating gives CASSQVSLGRRETQFF.

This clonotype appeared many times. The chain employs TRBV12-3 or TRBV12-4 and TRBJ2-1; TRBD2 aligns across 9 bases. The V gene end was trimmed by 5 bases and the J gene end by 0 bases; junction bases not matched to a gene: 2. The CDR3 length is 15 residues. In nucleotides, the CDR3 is TGTGCCAGCAGTCCTAGCGGGAACTCCTACAATGAGCAGTTCTTC. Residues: CASSPSGNSYNEQFF.

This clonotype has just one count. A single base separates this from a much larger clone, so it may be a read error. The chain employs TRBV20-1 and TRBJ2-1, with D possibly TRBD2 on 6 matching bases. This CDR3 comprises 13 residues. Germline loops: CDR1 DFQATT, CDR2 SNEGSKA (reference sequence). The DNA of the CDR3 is TGCGGTGCTAGAGATTGGGGGGATAATGAGCAGTTCTTC. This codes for CGARDWGDNEQFF.

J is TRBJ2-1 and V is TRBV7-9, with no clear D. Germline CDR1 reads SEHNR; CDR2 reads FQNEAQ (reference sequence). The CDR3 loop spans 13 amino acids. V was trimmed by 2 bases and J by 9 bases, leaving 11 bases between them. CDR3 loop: CASSLPLTGEQFF. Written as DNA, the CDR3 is TGTGCCAGCAGCTTACCTCTCACGGGTGAGCAGTTCTTC.

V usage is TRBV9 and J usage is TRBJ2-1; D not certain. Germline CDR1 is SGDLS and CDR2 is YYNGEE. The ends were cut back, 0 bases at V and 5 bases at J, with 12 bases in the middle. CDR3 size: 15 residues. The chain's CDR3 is CASSVDASENNEQFF. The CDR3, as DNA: TGTGCCAGCAGCGTAGATGCGAGTGAGAACAATGAGCAGTTCTTC.

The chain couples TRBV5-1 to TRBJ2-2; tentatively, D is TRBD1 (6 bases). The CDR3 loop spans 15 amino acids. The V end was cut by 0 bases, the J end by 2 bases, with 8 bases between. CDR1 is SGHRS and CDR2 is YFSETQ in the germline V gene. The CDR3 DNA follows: TGCGCCAGCAGCTTGGCGGGACATAACACCGGGGAGCTGTTTTTT. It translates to CASSLAGHNTGELFF.

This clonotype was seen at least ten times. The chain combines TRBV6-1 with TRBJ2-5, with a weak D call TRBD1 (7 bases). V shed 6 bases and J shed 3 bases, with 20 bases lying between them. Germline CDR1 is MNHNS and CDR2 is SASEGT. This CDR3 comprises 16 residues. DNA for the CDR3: TGTGCCAGCAGGTACCGGAGGGACAGTCGAAAAGAGACCCAGTACTTC. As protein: CASRYRRDSRKETQYF.

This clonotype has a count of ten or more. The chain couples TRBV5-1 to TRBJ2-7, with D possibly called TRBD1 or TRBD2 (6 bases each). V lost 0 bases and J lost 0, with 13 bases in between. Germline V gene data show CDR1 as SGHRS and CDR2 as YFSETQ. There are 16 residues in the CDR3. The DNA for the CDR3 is TGCGCCAGCAGCTTGGGACACAGGGACTCCTCCTACGAGCAGTACTTC. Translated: CASSLGHRDSSYEQYF.

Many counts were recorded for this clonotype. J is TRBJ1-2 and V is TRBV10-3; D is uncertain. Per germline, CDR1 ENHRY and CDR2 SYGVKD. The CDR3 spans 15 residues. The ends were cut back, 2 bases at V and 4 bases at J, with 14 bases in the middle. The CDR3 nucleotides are TGTGCCATCAGTGAGAGGTCGGCACTGGCCTATGGCTACACCTTC. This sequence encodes CAISERSALAYGYTF.

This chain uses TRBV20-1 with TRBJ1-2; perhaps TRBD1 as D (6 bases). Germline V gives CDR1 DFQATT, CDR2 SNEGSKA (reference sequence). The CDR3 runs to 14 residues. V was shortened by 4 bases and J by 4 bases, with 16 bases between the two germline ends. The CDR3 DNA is TGCAGTGCTACCGATGGGGGCGTCAGCTATGGCTACACCTTC. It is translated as CSATDGGVSYGYTF.

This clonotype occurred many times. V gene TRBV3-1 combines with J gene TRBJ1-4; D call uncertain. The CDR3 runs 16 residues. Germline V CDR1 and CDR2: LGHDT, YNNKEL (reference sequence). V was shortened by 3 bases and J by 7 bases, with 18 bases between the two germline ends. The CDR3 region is CASSHAPGPRGEKLFF. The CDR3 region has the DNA TGTGCCAGCAGCCATGCCCCGGGCCCTCGAGGTGAAAAACTGTTTTTT.

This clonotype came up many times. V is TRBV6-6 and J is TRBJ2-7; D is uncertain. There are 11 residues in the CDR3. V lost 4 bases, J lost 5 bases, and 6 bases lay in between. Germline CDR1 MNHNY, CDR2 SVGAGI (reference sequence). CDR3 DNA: TGTGCCAGCAGTTTTGGGGACGAGCAGTACTTC. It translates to CASSFGDEQYF.

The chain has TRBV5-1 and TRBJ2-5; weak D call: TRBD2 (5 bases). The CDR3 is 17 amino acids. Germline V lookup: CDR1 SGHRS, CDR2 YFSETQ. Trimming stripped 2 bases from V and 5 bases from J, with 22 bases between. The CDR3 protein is CASSFSLGRARRETQYF. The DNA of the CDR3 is TGCGCCAGCAGCTTCTCGCTCGGACGAGCAAGGAGGGAGACCCAGTACTTC.

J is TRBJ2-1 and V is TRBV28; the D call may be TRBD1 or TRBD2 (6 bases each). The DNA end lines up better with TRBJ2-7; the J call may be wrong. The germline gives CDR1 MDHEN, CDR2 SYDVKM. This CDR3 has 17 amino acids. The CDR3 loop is CASSLRSGAISYNEQYF. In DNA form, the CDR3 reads TGTGCCAGCAGTTTAAGGTCGGGGGCCATCTCCTACAATGAGCAGTACTTC.

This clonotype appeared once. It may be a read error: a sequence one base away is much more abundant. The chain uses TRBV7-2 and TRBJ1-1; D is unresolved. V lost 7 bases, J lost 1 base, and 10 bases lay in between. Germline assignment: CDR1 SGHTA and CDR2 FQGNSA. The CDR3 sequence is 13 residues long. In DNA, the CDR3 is TGTGCCAGCAACCCCCGCACGAACACTGAAGCTTTCTTT. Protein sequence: CASNPRTNTEAFF.

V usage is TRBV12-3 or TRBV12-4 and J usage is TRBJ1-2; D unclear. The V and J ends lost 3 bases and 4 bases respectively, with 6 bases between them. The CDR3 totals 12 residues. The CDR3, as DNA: TGTGCCAGCAGTTTGTGGGTCTATGGCTACACCTTC. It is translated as CASSLWVYGYTF.

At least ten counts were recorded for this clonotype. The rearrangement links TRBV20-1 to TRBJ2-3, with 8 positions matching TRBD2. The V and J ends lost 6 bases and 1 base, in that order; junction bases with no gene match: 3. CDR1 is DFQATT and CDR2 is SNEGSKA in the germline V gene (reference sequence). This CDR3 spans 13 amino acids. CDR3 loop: CSAPGGGTDTQYF. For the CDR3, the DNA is TGCAGTGCCCCGGGGGGGGGCACAGATACGCAGTATTTT.

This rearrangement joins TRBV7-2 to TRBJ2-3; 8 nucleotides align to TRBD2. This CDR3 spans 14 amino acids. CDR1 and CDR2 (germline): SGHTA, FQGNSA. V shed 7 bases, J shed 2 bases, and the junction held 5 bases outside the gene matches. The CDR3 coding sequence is TGTGCCAGCAATACGGGGGGGGTCACAGATACGCAGTATTTT. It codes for CASNTGGVTDTQYF.

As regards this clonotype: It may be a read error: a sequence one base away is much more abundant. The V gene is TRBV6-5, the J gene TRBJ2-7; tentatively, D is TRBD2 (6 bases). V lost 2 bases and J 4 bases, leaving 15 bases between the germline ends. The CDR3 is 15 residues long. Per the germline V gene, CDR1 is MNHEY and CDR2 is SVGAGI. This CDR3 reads CASSYQRAGGYEQYF. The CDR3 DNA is TGTGCCAGCAGTTACCAACGAGCAGGAGGGTACGAGCAGTACTTC.

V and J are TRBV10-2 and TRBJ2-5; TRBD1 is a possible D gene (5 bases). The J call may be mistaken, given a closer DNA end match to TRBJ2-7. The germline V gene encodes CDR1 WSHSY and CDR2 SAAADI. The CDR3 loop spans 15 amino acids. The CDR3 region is CASRTSVGVSYEQYF. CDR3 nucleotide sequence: TGCGCCAGCAGGACAAGTGTAGGGGTGTCCTACGAGCAGTACTTC.

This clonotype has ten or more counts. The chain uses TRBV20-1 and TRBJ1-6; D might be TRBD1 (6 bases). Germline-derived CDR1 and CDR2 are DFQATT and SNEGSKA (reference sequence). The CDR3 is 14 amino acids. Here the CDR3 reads CSPKGQSGNSPLHF. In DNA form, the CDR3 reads TGCAGCCCTAAGGGACAAAGCGGAAATTCACCCCTCCACTTT.

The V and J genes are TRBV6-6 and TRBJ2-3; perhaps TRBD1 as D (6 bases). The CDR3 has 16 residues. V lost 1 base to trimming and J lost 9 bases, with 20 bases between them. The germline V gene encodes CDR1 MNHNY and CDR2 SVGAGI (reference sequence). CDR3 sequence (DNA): TGTGCCAGCAGTTACTGGACCGGGACAAAACCGGGCACGCAGTATTTT. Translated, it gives CASSYWTGTKPGTQYF.

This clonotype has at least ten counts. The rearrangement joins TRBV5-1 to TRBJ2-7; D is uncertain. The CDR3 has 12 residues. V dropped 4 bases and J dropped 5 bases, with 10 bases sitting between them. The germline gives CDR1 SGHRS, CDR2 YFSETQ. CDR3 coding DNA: TGCGCCAGCAGCCCTGACATCAACGAGCAGTACTTC. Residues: CASSPDINEQYF.

For the CDR3, the DNA is TGCAGCGTTGGAAGAGAGACTACTTACAATGAGCAGTTCTTC. Encoded protein: CSVGRETTYNEQFF. V is TRBV29-1 and J is TRBJ2-1; a possible D gene is TRBD2 (5 bases). Germline assignment: CDR1 SQVTM and CDR2 ANQGSEA. Trimming took off 4 bases at V and 4 bases at J, with 14 bases between the two ends. The CDR3 contains 14 residues.

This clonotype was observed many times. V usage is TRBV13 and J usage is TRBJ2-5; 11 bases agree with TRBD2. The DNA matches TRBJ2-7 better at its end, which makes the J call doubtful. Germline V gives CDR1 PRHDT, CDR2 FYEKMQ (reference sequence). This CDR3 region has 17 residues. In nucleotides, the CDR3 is TGTGCCAGCAGCTTAGCCCCCTCTAGCGGGAGGTCAAGCGAGCAGTACTTC. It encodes CASSLAPSSGRSSEQYF.

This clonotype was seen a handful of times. CDR3 amino acids: CASSAPPSDTQYF. CDR3 nucleotide sequence: TGTGCCAGCAGCGCGCCACCCTCAGATACGCAGTATTTT. The genes are TRBV7-2 and TRBJ2-3; no clear D. V dropped 5 bases and J dropped 4 bases, with 10 bases sitting between them. This CDR3 is 13 amino acids long. CDR1 is SGHTA, CDR2 FQGNSA, per germline. Full variable domain (rest looked up from reference TRBV7-2 and TRBJ2-3): GAGVSQSPSNKVTEKGKDVELRCDPISGHTALYWYRQSLGQGLEFLIYFQGNSAPDKSGLPSDRFSAERTGGSVSTLTIQRTQQEDSAVYLCASSAPPSDTQYFGPGTRLTVL.

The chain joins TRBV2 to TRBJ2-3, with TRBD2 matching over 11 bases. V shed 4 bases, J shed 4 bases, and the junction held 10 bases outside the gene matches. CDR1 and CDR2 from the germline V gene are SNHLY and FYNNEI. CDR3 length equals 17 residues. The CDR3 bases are TGTGCCAGCAGTGTGGATAGCGGGGGGGATAAGGCAGATACGCAGTATTTT. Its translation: CASSVDSGGDKADTQYF.

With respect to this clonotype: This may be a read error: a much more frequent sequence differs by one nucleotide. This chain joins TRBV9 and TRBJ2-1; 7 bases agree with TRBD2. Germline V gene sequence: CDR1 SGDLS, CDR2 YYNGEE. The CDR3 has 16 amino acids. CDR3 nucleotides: TGTGCCGGCAGCGTAAAGTCTTGGCGGGGGAACAATGAGCAGTTCTTC. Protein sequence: CAGSVKSWRGNNEQFF.